Sequencing of this TCR beta chain was carried out in a study of cytomegalovirus exposure and HLA in healthy donors. Findings and caveats of the study: Listed as cytomegalovirus-associated were about 160 TCR beta chains. Highly shared sequence variants in one cluster were likely a sequencing artifact.

About this clone: The antigen is unknown.

With 4 bases removed from V and 4 bases from J, the gap between germline ends came to 11 bases. CDR1 and CDR2 from the germline V gene are SGDLS and YYNGEE. This CDR3 comprises 13 residues. With 60 Vbeta and 13 Jbeta primers, the PCR was carried out. The data were produced by immunoSEQ multiplex PCR, yet TCRdb's version contains in-frame clones alone and is incomplete. The repertoire consists of around 150,000 clones, with about four fifths occurring once and the leading ten covering 7% to 9.5%. The sequence was obtained from a male donor in good health and CMV-seropositive. Sequences were obtained from PBMCs. The V gene is TRBV9, the J gene TRBJ1-1; D may be TRBD1 (5 bases). This CDR3 is CASSSGGGTEAFF. The CDR3 DNA reads as TGTGCCAGCAGCTCTGGGGGAGGCACTGAAGCTTTCTTT.